The rows below give T cell receptor beta chains drawn from one sample of a study of human T cells and chemical hapten exposure. MiXCR was run by TCRdb on the RACE reads, yielding one entry per CDR3 protein. The sample comprises more than 45,000 distinct CDR3 sequences, 12% of which are singletons, and roughly 2.4% rests with the top ten. Sequences were derived from whole blood, sampled in connection with sensitization to the hapten diphenylcyclopropenone (DPC). These receptors originate from a young man with alopecia areata. Some clones in this sample may be carry-over from other donors' samples. CDR3s include the opening cysteine and the closing phenylalanine or tryptophan. A D gene is named only where the DNA matches it firmly. Only part of the rows carry a size: once, few, many, or a class if the clone is expanded.

clone size	D gene	V gene	J gene	CDR3 DNA	CDR3 protein
NA	NA	TRBV6-1	TRBJ2-7	TGTGCCAGTGGGGAAATACCGGGACCCCCCTACGAGCAGTACTTC	CASGEIPGPPYEQYF
many	NA	TRBV4-3	TRBJ2-1	TGCGCCAGCAGCCAAGACTACCGGGACCAGACCTACAATGAGCAGTTCTTC	CASSQDYRDQTYNEQFF
many	NA	TRBV20-1	TRBJ2-7	TGCAGTGCTAGTGGGACCATTGAGCAGTACTTC	CSASGTIEQYF
many	NA	TRBV20-1	TRBJ2-1	TGCAGTGCCCGAGGGATCCCGGTGGGGTCACGTGAGCAGTTCTTC	CSARGIPVGSREQFF
many	NA	TRBV7-9	TRBJ1-2	TGTGCCAGCACCCTAGACGGCACTCTCTCCCAGGGCTACACCTTC	CASTLDGTLSQGYTF
many	NA	TRBV2	TRBJ2-1	TGTGCCAGCAGTCGGGACTTCGACAATGAGCAGTTCTTC	CASSRDFDNEQFF
few	NA	TRBV28	TRBJ2-1	TGTGCCAGCAGTTTAAGTGGCAGATACAATGAGCAGTTCTTC	CASSLSGRYNEQFF
many	TRBD1	TRBV9	TRBJ1-4	TGTGCCAGCAGCACGGGGACAGGGGCTCTAGAGAAACTGTTTTTT	CASSTGTGALEKLFF
many	NA	TRBV2	TRBJ2-5	TGTGCCAGCAGCGGTGCCCTTACTAGGAAGCAAGAGACCCAGTACTTC	CASSGALTRKQETQYF
few	NA	TRBV12-3/TRBV12-4	TRBJ1-1	TGTGCCAGCAGTTTGTCGGTGGGCACTGAAGCTTTCTTT	CASSLSVGTEAFF
NA	TRBD1	TRBV6-4	TRBJ2-7	TGTGCCAGCAGTGACCCCTGGAGGGGAGGGGACAGGGGATACGAGCAGTACTTC	CASSDPWRGGDRGYEQYF
many	TRBD1	TRBV19	TRBJ2-1	TGTGCCAGTAGCTCCTCAGGGGGCAAAGGCAATGAGCAGTTCTTC	CASSSSGGKGNEQFF
few	TRBD2	TRBV6-2/TRBV6-3	TRBJ2-7	TGTGCCAGCAGTTCCCGTCTAGCGGCCCCCTCCGAGCAGTACTTC	CASSSRLAAPSEQYF
NA	TRBD1	TRBV9	TRBJ2-7	TGTGCCAGCAGCGTGGGACAGGGGAACTACGAGCAGTACTTC	CASSVGQGNYEQYF
NA	TRBD1	TRBV3-1	TRBJ1-1	TGTGCCAGCAGTTTGCAGGGGGTTTGGACTGAAGCTTTCTTT	CASSLQGVWTEAFF
NA	TRBD1	TRBV5-1	TRBJ2-6	TGCGCCAGCAGCCCCGGACAGGGGGCTACTGGGGCCAACGTCCTGACTTTC	CASSPGQGATGANVLTF
few	TRBD2	TRBV6-4	TRBJ2-2	TGTGCCAGCAGTGCTAGCGGGGACACCGGGGAGCTGTTTTTT	CASSASGDTGELFF